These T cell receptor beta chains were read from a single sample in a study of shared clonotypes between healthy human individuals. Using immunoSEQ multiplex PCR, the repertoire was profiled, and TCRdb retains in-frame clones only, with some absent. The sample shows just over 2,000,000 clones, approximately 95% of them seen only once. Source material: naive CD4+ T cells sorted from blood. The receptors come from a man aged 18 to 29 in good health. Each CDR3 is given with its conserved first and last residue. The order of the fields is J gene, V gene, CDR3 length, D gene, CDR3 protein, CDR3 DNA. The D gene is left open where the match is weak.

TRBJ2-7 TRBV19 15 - CASQPTGGISYEQYF TGTGCCAGCCAGCCCACAGGAGGAATTTCCTACGAGCAGTACTTC
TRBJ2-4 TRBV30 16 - CAWSVPSVGRVDIQYF TGTGCCTGGAGTGTACCGTCGGTGGGCAGGGTAGACATTCAGTACTTC
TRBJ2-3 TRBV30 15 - CATTEVTGLADTQYF TGTGCCACAACGGAGGTAACGGGCCTCGCAGATACGCAGTATTTT
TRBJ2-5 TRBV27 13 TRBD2 CASPSGSQETQYF TGTGCCAGCCCTAGCGGGAGTCAGGAGACCCAGTACTTC
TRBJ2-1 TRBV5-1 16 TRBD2 CASSRGDERGGNEQFF TGCGCCAGCAGCCGAGGCGACGAGCGGGGCGGTAATGAGCAGTTCTTC
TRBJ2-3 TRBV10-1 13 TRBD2 CASSSGGTDTQYF TGCGCCAGCAGTAGCGGGGGCACAGATACGCAGTATTTT
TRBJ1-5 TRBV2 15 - CATKRVGGYGQPQHF TGTGCCACAAAGAGAGTAGGGGGGTATGGGCAGCCCCAGCATTTT
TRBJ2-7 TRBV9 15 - CASSVPVSISYEQYF TGTGCCAGCAGCGTACCCGTAAGTATCTCCTACGAGCAGTACTTC
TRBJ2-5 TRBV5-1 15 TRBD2 CASSASGGYQETQYF TGCGCCAGCAGCGCTAGCGGGGGGTACCAAGAGACCCAGTACTTC
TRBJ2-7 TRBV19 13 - CASRATGRGEQYF TGTGCCAGTAGGGCCACAGGGAGAGGCGAGCAGTACTTC
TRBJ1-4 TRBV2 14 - CASTPGLEGEKLFF TGTGCCAGCACCCCGGGCCTCGAGGGTGAAAAACTGTTTTTT
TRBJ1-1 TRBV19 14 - CASSTLRLNTEAFF TGTGCCAGTAGTACCCTCCGTCTGAACACTGAAGCTTTCTTT
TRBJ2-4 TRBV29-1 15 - CSVVSVWGAKNIQYF TGCAGCGTTGTCAGTGTTTGGGGGGCCAAAAACATTCAGTACTTC
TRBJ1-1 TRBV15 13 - CATSTAPGTEAFF TGTGCCACCAGCACCGCCCCGGGGACTGAAGCTTTCTTT
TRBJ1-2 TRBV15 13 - CATSTQGPYGYTF TGTGCCACCAGCACCCAGGGTCCCTATGGCTACACCTTC
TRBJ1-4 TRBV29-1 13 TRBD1 CSVPGTDNEKLFF TGCAGCGTTCCCGGGACAGATAATGAAAAACTGTTTTTT